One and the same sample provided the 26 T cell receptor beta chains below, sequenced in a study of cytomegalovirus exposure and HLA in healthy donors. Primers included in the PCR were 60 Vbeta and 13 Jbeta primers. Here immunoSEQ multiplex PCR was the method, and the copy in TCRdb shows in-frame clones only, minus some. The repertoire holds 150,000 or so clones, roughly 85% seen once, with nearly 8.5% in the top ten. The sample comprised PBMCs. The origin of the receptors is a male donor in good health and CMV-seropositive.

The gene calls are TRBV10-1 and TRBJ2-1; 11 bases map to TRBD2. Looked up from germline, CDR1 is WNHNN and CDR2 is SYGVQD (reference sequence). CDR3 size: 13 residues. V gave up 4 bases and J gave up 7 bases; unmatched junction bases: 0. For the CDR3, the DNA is TGCGCCAGCAGTGTAGCGGGAGGGAATGAGCAGTTCTTC. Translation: CASSVAGGNEQFF.

CDR3 coding DNA: TGTGCCAGCAGCGTAGAAGTAGCGGCCTACAATGAGCAGTTCTTC. The encoded protein is CASSVEVAAYNEQFF. The chain couples TRBV9 to TRBJ2-1, with D possibly matching TRBD2 (6 bases). CDR3 length: 15 residues. V lost 0 bases, J lost 2 bases, and 9 bases lay in between. Germline assignment: CDR1 SGDLS and CDR2 YYNGEE.

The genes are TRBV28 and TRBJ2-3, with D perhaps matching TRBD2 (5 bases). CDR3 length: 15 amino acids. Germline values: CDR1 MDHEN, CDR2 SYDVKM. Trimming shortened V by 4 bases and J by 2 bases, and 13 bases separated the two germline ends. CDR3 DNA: TGTGCCAGCAGTTCTCCCCCGGAGGACACAGATACGCAGTATTTT. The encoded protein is CASSSPPEDTDTQYF.

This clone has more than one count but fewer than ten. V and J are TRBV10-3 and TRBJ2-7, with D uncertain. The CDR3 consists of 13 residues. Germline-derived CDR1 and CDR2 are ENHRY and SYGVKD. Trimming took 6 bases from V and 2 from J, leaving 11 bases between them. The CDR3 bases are TGTGCCATCAGCCCCCTCCCAGCCTACGAGCAGTACTTC. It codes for CAISPLPAYEQYF.

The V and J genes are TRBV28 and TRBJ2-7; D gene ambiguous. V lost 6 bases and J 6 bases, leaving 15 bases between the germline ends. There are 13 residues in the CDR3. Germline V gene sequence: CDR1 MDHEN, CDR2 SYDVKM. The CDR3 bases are TGTGCCAGCAGACCTACCCAGAGAGGCGAGCAGTACTTC. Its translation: CASRPTQRGEQYF.

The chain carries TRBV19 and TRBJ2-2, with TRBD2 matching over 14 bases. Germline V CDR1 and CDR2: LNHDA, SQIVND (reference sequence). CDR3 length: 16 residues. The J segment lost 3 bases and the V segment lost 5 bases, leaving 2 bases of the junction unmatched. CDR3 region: CASSLGLAGDTGELFF. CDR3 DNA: TGTGCCAGTAGTCTGGGACTAGCGGGAGACACCGGGGAGCTGTTTTTT.

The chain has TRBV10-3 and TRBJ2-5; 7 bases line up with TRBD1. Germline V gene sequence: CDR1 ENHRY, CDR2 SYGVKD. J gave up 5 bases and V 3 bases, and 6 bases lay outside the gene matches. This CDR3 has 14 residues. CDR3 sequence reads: CAISEKGARETQYF. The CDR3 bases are TGTGCCATCAGTGAAAAGGGGGCGAGGGAGACCCAGTACTTC.

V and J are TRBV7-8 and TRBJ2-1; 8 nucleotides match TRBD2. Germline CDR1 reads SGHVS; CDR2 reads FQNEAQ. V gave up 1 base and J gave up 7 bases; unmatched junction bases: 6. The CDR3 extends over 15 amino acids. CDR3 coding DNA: TGTGCCAGCAGCTTAGGCGCCGGGAGGGCGAATGAGCAGTTCTTC. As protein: CASSLGAGRANEQFF.

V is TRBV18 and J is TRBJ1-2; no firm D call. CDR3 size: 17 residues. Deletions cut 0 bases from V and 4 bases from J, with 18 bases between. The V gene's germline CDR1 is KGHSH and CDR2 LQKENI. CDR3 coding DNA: TGTGCCAGCTCACCACCGGCGGGCAGCCTAGTAACCTATGGCTACACCTTC. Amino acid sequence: CASSPPAGSLVTYGYTF.

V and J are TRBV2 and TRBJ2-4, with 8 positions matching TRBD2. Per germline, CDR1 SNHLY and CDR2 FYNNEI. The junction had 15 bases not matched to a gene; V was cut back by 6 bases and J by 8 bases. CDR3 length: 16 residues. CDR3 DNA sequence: TGTGCCAGCAGGGTTGGGGCGGGGGGCTCTGTGGACATTCAGTACTTC. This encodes CASRVGAGGSVDIQYF.

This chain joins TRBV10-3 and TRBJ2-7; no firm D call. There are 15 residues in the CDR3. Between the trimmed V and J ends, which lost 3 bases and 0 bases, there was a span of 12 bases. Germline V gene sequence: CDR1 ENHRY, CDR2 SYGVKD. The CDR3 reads CAISDTGGFSYEQYF. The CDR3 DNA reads TGTGCCATCAGTGATACCGGCGGATTCTCCTACGAGCAGTACTTC.

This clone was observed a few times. The chain's CDR3 is CATVVGAEYNEQFF. Written as DNA, the CDR3 is TGTGCCACTGTTGTTGGGGCAGAATACAATGAGCAGTTCTTC. The rearrangement joins TRBV14 to TRBJ2-1; D is perhaps TRBD1 (5 bases). The V gene's germline CDR1 is SGHDN and CDR2 FVKESK. CDR3 length equals 14 residues. V was trimmed by 10 bases and J by 4 bases, leaving 17 bases between them.

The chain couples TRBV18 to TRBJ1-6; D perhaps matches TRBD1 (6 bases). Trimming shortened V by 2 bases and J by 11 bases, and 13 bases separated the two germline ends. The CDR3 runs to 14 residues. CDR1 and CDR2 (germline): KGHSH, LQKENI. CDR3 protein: CASSPEQGYTPLHF. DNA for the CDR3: TGTGCCAGCTCACCAGAACAGGGTTATACACCCCTCCACTTT.

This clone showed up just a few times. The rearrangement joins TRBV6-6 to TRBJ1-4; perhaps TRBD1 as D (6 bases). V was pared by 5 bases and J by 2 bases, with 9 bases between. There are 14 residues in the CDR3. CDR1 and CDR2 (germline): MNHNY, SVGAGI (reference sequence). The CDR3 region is CASSTTGTNEKLFF. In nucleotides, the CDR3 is TGTGCCAGCAGTACTACAGGGACTAATGAAAAACTGTTTTTT.

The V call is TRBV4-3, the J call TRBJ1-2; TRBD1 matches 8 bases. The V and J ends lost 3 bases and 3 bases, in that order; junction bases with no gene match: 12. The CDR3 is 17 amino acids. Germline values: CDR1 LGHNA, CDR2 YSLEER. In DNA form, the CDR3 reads TGCGCCAGCAGCCATTCAGGACAGGGTGAGGTTGACTATGGCTACACCTTC. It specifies CASSHSGQGEVDYGYTF.

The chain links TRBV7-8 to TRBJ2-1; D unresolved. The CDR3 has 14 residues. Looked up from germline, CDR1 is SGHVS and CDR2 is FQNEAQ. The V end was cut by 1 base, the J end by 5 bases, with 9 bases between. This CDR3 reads CASSLGLRDNEQFF. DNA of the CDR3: TGTGCCAGCAGCTTAGGACTCCGGGACAATGAGCAGTTCTTC.

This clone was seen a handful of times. CDR3 in amino acids: CASSVGHNYGYTF. The CDR3 DNA reads as TGTGCCAGCAGTGTGGGACATAACTATGGCTACACCTTC. The chain links TRBV27 to TRBJ1-2; D might be TRBD1 (6 bases). The germline V gene has CDR1 MNHEY and CDR2 SMNVEV (reference sequence). V dropped 5 bases and J dropped 1 base, with 8 bases sitting between them. The CDR3 is made up of 13 amino acids.

The DNA of the CDR3 is TGTGCCAGCAGCCCCGGGGCGGGAGACGAGCAGTTCTTC. Translating gives CASSPGAGDEQFF. This chain links TRBV2 with TRBJ2-1; 7 bases agree with TRBD2. The J segment lost 10 bases and the V segment lost 6 bases, leaving 9 bases of the junction unmatched. CDR1 is SNHLY and CDR2 is FYNNEI in the germline V gene. The CDR3 is 13 amino acids.

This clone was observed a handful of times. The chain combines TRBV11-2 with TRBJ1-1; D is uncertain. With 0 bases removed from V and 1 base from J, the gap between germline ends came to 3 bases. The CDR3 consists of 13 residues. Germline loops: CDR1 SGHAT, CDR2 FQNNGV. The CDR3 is CASSLDRNTEAFF. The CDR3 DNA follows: TGTGCCAGCAGCTTAGATAGGAACACTGAAGCTTTCTTT.

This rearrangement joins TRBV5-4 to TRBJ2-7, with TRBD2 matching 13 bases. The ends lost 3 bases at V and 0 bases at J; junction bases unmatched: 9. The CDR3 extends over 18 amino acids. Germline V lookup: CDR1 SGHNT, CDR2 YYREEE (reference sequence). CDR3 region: CASSSAGLAGRYSYEQYF. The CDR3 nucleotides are TGTGCCAGCAGCTCCGCGGGACTAGCGGGGAGGTACTCCTACGAGCAGTACTTC.

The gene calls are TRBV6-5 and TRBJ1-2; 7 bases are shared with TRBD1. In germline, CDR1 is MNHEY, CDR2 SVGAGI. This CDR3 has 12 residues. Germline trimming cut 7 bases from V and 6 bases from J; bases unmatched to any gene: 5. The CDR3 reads CASTQGGNGYTF. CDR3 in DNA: TGTGCCAGCACCCAGGGGGGTAATGGCTACACCTTC.

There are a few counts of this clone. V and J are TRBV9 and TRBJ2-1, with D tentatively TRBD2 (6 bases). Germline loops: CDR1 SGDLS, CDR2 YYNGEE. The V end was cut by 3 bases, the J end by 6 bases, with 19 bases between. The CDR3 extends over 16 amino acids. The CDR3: CASSAGVLALSNEQFF. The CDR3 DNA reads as TGTGCCAGCAGCGCGGGGGTGCTAGCGCTTAGCAATGAGCAGTTCTTC.

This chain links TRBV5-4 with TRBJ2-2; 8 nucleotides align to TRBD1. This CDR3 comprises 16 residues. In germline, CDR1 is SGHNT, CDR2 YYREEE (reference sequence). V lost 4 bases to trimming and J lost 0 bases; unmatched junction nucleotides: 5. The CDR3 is CASSPGTGANTGELFF. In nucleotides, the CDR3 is TGTGCCAGCAGCCCTGGGACAGGAGCGAACACCGGGGAGCTGTTTTTT.

The CDR3 sequence: CAWSPLGGVSEKLFF. CDR3 nucleotide sequence: TGTGCCTGGAGTCCTCTCGGGGGAGTGAGTGAAAAACTGTTTTTT. The chain links TRBV30 to TRBJ1-4, with D perhaps TRBD1 (5 bases). V lost 2 bases to trimming and J lost 7 bases, with 17 bases between them. The CDR3 is 15 residues long. Germline V CDR1 and CDR2: GTSNPN, SVGIG (reference sequence).

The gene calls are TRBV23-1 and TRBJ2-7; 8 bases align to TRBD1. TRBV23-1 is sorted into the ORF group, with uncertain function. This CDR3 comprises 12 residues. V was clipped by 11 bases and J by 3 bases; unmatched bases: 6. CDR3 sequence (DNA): TGCGCCCCGACAGGGGACCGCTACGAGCAGTACTTC. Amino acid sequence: CAPTGDRYEQYF.

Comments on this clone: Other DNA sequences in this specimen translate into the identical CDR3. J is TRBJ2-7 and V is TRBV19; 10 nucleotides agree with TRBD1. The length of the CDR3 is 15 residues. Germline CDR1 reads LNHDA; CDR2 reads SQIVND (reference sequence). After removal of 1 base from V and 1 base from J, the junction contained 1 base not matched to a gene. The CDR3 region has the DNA TGTGCCAGTAGTATAGGGACAGGGGGGTCCTACGAGCAGTACTTC. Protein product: CASSIGTGGSYEQYF.